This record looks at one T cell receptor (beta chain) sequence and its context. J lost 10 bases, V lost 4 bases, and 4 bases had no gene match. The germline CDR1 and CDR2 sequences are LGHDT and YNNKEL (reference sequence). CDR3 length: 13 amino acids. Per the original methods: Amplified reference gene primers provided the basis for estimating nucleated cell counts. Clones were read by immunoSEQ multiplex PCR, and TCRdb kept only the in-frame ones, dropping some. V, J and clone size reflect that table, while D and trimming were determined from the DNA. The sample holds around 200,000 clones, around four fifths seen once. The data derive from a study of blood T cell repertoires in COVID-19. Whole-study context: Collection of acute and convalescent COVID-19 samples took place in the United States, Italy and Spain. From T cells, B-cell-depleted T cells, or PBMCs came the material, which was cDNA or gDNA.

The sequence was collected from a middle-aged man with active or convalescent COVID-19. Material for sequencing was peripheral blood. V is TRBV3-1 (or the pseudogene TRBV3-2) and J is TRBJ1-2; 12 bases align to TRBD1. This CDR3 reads CASSLPGQGAYTF. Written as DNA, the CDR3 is TGTGCCAGCAGCCTACCGGGACAGGGGGCCTACACCTTC.